This T cell receptor (beta chain) derives from a study of T cells after yellow fever vaccination (dated by TCRdb to about 2019). Background for the entire study: Libraries from fractions with low cell numbers were prepared with the SMART-Seq v4 Ultra Low Input RNA kit. To follow T-cell clones before and after both primary and booster YFV17D yellow fever vaccination, bulk TCR alpha and beta repertoires underwent longitudinal sequencing. Two healthy male donors, one aged 18 to 30 and one aged 30 to 39 years, made up the cohort. Blood samples were taken at several timepoints before and after primary and secondary immunization, and bulk PBMC replicates and cell subsets were isolated.

The CDR1 and CDR2 encoded by the germline V gene (reference sequence) are PRHDT and FYEKMQ. V gives up 5 bases and J gives up 0 bases, and the segment between their germline ends measures 11 bases. The CDR3 holds 15 amino acids from the cysteine to the phenylalanine. The sequence is cut down to CDR3 DNA, 45 bases in frame from base 1. Paper-wide results and their limitations: Compared with the primary T-cell response, the secondary T-cell response was weaker but faster, peaking on day 5 rather than day 15. FACS-sorted repertoires could contain abundant contaminating clonotypes from the bulk population, so computational filtering was required. A small fraction of clonotypes showed up in both the CD4 and CD8 compartments, probably as a result of convergent recombination. Because the study included only a couple of donors, the extent to which the findings can be generalized is limited. Most clones expanded after primary vaccination (almost 97% of CD4 and roughly 91% of CD8) were re-detected after the booster, suggesting that broad memory maintenance occurred.

The sample's treatment or condition label, in plain terms: live attenuated yellow fever vaccine strain. PBMCs were isolated from peripheral blood using a standard Ficoll-Paque protocol. Dynabeads CD4 and CD8 positive selection kits were used to isolate the CD4 and CD8 T-cell fractions. TriZol was used to extract RNA from bulk PBMCs, from CD4 and CD8 fractions, and from dextramer-positive and dextramer-negative fractions. On this clonotype: This clone's antigen is unknown. Base quality data are lacking; no much larger clone is found one base away.

TCR cDNA was made using 5'RACE template switching, a step that added a universal primer site and unique molecular identifiers. cDNA synthesis was primed from both the TCR alpha and TCR beta constant segments. Library amplification used two PCR steps, and the second PCR step added sample barcodes and sequencing adapters. Sequencing of libraries was done on Illumina HiSeq 2500 (2x100 bp) or NovaSeq (2x150 bp). As for the original processing: Demultiplexing of reads and collapsing into UMI consensus sequences were performed with MIGEC, and V(D)J alignment was carried out with MiXCR. Clonotypes responding to the vaccine were identified with edgeR on replicate PBMC samples, with the criteria of FDR below 0.01 and a log2 fold change above 5 up to day 15. Each bulk clonotype was labeled CD4 or CD8 based on which sequenced repertoire, CD4 or CD8, contained the clonotype at higher abundance. TCRdb reran the public reads through fastp at Q25 and MiXCR, keeping productive beta chains. Rows are combined by CDR3 protein, so each entry shows the most common genes and DNA. For this entry, the V and J calls and clone size follow TCRdb and not the study's own pipeline. The sample profile shows tens of thousands of distinct CDR3 sequences; under 9.5% of them were found once. The top ten constitute approximately 30% of the sample.

The sequence derives from a man aged 18-30 years who received the YFV17D yellow fever vaccine. The chain is assembled from TRBV13 and TRBJ2-1; TRBD1 is possibly the D segment (6 matching bases). The source material was CD8+ T cells sorted from PBMCs, sampled 9 to 11 days after the first yellow fever vaccination. DNA sequence: TGTGCCAGCAGCCGTACAGGGAGCTCCTACAATGAGCAGTTCTTC. The translation is CASSRTGSSYNEQFF.